This TCR beta chain comes out of a study of OX40 agonist ivuxolimab in advanced cancers. Study-wide background: Subjects had a mean age of about 61 years, with a range of roughly 20 to 79; more than 70% were male.

The assay was immunoSEQ multiplex PCR, and TCRdb's table has in-frame clones only and misses some. Among around 79,000 clones listed, approximately 85% were seen once. This material consisted of CD4+ or CD8+ T cells sorted from blood, taken in a trial of the OX40 agonist ivuxolimab. The receptor's source is an adult with an advanced solid tumor such as melanoma, head and neck, liver or kidney cancer.

CDR3 protein: CASSFGARGRGYYEQYF. The CDR3 nucleotides are TGCGCCAGCAGCTTTGGGGCCCGGGGCAGGGGTTATTACGAGCAGTACTTC. V is TRBV5-1 and J is TRBJ2-7, with D tentatively TRBD1 (6 bases). The CDR3 totals 17 residues. CDR1 and CDR2 from the germline V gene are SGHRS and YFSETQ. Trimming left V 2 bases short and J 4 bases short, with 22 bases between.